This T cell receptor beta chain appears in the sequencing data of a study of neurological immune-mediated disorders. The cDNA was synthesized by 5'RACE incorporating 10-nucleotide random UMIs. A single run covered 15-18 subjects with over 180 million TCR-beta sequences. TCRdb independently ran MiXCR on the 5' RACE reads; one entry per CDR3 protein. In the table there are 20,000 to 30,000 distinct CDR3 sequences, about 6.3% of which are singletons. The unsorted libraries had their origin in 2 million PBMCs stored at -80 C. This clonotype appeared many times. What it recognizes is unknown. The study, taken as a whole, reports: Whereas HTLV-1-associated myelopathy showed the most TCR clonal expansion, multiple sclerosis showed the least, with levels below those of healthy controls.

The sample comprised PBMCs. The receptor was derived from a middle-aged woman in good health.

The CDR3 sequence: CSASWVTGTGELFF. CDR3 nucleotides: TGCAGTGCTTCGTGGGTGACGGGGACCGGGGAGCTGTTTTTT. The rearrangement links TRBV20-1 to TRBJ2-2; tentatively, D is TRBD2 (5 bases). Germline V lookup: CDR1 DFQATT, CDR2 SNEGSKA (reference sequence). V was shortened by 5 bases and J by 5 bases, with 15 bases between the two germline ends. This CDR3 contains 14 residues.